Following are 16 T cell receptor beta chains from one sample sequenced in a study of CD8+CD57+ T cells in acquired aplastic anemia. An expansion of CD8+CD57+ cells by flow cytometry had been shown in patients chosen for sequencing. Genomic DNA served as template for TCR beta VDJ and CDR3 profiling. One entry per CDR3 protein, called by TCRdb with MiXCR from the reads. In the table there are 160,000 or so distinct CDR3 sequences, 40% to 50% of which are singletons. Sequenced: sorted CD4+, CD8+, or CD8+CD57+ T cells (not recorded which) from PBMCs. The source of these receptors is a human donor with aplastic anemia.

This clonotype was recorded at least ten times. V usage is TRBV20-1 and J usage is TRBJ2-7; 13 bases align to TRBD2. From germline, CDR1 is DFQATT and CDR2 SNEGSKA (reference sequence). Trimming cost V 6 bases and J 5 bases; bases outside gene matches: 4. The CDR3 has 13 amino acids. The CDR3 region is CSALAGGSHEQYF. The CDR3 DNA follows: TGCAGTGCACTAGCGGGAGGGAGCCACGAGCAGTACTTC.

The V gene is TRBV7-2, the J gene TRBJ2-7; tentatively, D is TRBD1 (5 bases). Germline assignment: CDR1 SGHTA and CDR2 FQGNSA. Trimming shortened V by 5 bases and J by 0 bases, and 11 bases separated the two germline ends. The CDR3 length is 14 residues. The CDR3, as DNA: TGTGCCAGCAGCGGACAACACGTCTCCTACGAGCAGTACTTC. Translation gives CASSGQHVSYEQYF. The entire variable domain, with the rest obtained from reference TRBV7-2 and TRBJ2-7, is as follows: GAGVSQSPSNKVTEKGKDVELRCDPISGHTALYWYRQSLGQGLEFLIYFQGNSAPDKSGLPSDRFSAERTGGSVSTLTIQRTQQEDSAVYLCASSGQHVSYEQYFGPGTRLTVT.

The J gene is TRBJ2-1, the V gene TRBV7-9, with TRBD2 as a possible D gene (6 bases). Trimming pared 5 bases from V and 8 bases from J, leaving 7 bases between. Germline CDR1 reads SEHNR; CDR2 reads FQNEAQ (reference sequence). The length of the CDR3 is 11 residues. The CDR3 is CASSPSDEQFF. As DNA, the CDR3 is TGTGCCAGCAGCCCTAGCGATGAGCAGTTCTTC.

This clonotype was counted a few times. J is TRBJ2-5 and V is TRBV2; D is unresolved. From germline, CDR1 is SNHLY and CDR2 FYNNEI. The CDR3 loop spans 11 amino acids. The germline V and J ends were trimmed by 4 bases and 2 bases, with 2 bases remaining between them. CDR3 in DNA: TGTGCCAGCAGTGCACAAGAGACCCAGTACTTC. Residues: CASSAQETQYF.

The chain couples TRBV12-3 or TRBV12-4 to TRBJ2-5; D is uncertain. The CDR3 is 12 amino acids. The V end lost 2 bases, the J end lost 7 bases, and 8 bases lay between the germline ends. CDR3 DNA sequence: TGTGCCAGCAGTTTAATAGCTGGGACCCAGTACTTC. It encodes CASSLIAGTQYF.

There are many counts of this clonotype. The V call is TRBV5-1, the J call TRBJ2-7, with TRBD1 matching over 8 bases. CDR1 is SGHRS, CDR2 YFSETQ, per germline. The CDR3 totals 15 residues. V was pared by 10 bases and J by 7 bases, with 19 bases of the junction left unmatched. The CDR3 sequence is CAGNEPAGQGEEQYF. In DNA form, the CDR3 reads TGCGCCGGGAACGAACCCGCCGGACAGGGTGAAGAGCAGTACTTC.

Many counts were recorded for this clonotype. The J gene is TRBJ2-5, the V gene TRBV28; D may be TRBD2 (6 bases). This CDR3 spans 12 amino acids. Deletions cut 8 bases from V and 5 bases from J, with 12 bases between. Germline V gene lookup returns CDR1 MDHEN and CDR2 SYDVKM. CDR3 residues: CASAWGEETQYF. The CDR3 DNA reads as TGTGCCAGCGCATGGGGGGAGGAGACCCAGTACTTC.

This clonotype was seen many times. V is TRBV9 and J is TRBJ2-5, with 7 bases fitting TRBD1. The CDR3 has 17 residues. J was trimmed by 5 bases and V by 0 bases; bases with no gene match: 13. CDR1 and CDR2 from the germline V gene are SGDLS and YYNGEE. The CDR3 loop is CASSVVSGGRGRETQYF. The CDR3 DNA sequence: TGTGCCAGCAGCGTAGTCTCGGGCGGAAGGGGGCGGGAGACCCAGTACTTC.

The V call is TRBV20-1, the J call TRBJ2-7, with D tentatively TRBD2 (5 bases). Trimming cost V 0 bases and J 5 bases, with 17 bases left between them. CDR3 length equals 15 residues. The V gene's germline CDR1 is DFQATT and CDR2 SNEGSKA (reference sequence). The CDR3 DNA reads as TGCAGTGCTAGAGATATTCTAGCTACGGTCAACGAGCAGTACTTC. Translating gives CSARDILATVNEQYF.

This clonotype was seen many times. The chain carries TRBV5-6 and TRBJ1-5; D might be TRBD1 (5 bases). The V gene's germline CDR1 is SGHDT and CDR2 YYEEEE. Trimming removed 7 bases at V and 5 bases at J, with 13 bases between. This CDR3 spans 13 amino acids. This CDR3 is CASGNQGHQPQHF. The CDR3 DNA follows: TGTGCCAGCGGCAATCAGGGACATCAGCCCCAGCATTTT.

V usage is TRBV24-1 and J usage is TRBJ2-7; 9 nucleotides align to TRBD2. The V and J ends lost 6 bases and 3 bases, in that order; junction bases with no gene match: 2. Looked up from germline, CDR1 is KGHDR and CDR2 is SFDVKD. This CDR3 contains 13 residues. The CDR3 DNA reads TGTGCCACCAGTTCTAGCGGGAACTACGAGCAGTACTTC. This gives the protein CATSSSGNYEQYF.

V gene TRBV19 combines with J gene TRBJ2-6; 7 bases align to TRBD1. V shed 7 bases, J shed 0 bases, and the junction held 9 bases outside the gene matches. The germline CDR1 and CDR2 sequences are LNHDA and SQIVND (reference sequence). This CDR3 has 17 amino acids. The CDR3 DNA reads as TGTGCCAGTACTATCAGGGGGTTCTACTCTGGGGCCAACGTCCTGACTTTC. It yields the protein CASTIRGFYSGANVLTF.

The chain couples TRBV10-3 to TRBJ2-1; D not resolved. The germline V gene encodes CDR1 ENHRY and CDR2 SYGVKD. The V and J ends lost 5 bases and 6 bases respectively, with 8 bases between them. This CDR3 is built from 12 residues. Here the CDR3 reads CAISSHTNEQFF. The CDR3 nucleotides are TGTGCCATCAGTTCCCACACCAATGAGCAGTTCTTC.

The rearrangement links TRBV7-2 to TRBJ2-7; 11 nucleotides line up with TRBD2. Unmatched junction bases numbered 13, after V lost 0 bases and J lost 6 bases. Germline-derived CDR1 and CDR2 are SGHTA and FQGNSA. CDR3 size: 18 residues. For the CDR3, the DNA is TGTGCCAGCAGCTTAGCAACTAGCGGGAGTTCCAAGGGGCGCGAGCAGTACTTC. Amino acid sequence: CASSLATSGSSKGREQYF.

This clonotype was found a few times. This chain links TRBV27 with TRBJ2-6; D is possibly TRBD2 (5 bases). In germline, CDR1 is MNHEY, CDR2 SMNVEV (reference sequence). Trimming shortened V by 6 bases and J by 4 bases, and 10 bases separated the two germline ends. The CDR3 length is 14 residues. CDR3 residues: CASRRVAGANVLTF. CDR3 in DNA: TGTGCCAGCAGGCGGGTCGCGGGGGCCAACGTCCTGACTTTC.

There are many counts of this clonotype. The V call is TRBV20-1, the J call TRBJ2-7; D is possibly TRBD2 (5 bases). V lost 0 bases, J lost 1 base, and 16 bases lay in between. Germline V gene sequence: CDR1 DFQATT, CDR2 SNEGSKA (reference sequence). This CDR3 comprises 16 residues. CDR3 protein: CSARDLDGLDSYEQYF. The CDR3 coding sequence is TGCAGTGCTAGAGATCTCGACGGACTCGATTCCTACGAGCAGTACTTC.